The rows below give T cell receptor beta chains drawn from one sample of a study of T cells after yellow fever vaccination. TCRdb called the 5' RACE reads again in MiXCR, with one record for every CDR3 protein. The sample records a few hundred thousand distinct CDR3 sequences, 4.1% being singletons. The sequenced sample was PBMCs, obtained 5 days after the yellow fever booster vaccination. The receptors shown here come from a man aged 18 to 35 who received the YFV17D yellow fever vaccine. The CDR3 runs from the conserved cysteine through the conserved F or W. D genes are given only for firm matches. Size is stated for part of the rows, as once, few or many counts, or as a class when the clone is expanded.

CDR3 protein: CASSFRGRVRSTEAFF
CDR3 DNA: TGTGCCAGCAGTTTCAGGGGGCGGGTTCGGAGCACTGAAGCTTTCTTT
V gene: TRBV12-3/TRBV12-4
D gene: TRBD1
J gene: TRBJ1-1
clone size: few

CDR3 protein: CATKRGSGETQYF
CDR3 DNA: TGTGCCACCAAGAGGGGAAGCGGGGAGACCCAGTACTTC
V gene: TRBV2
D gene: NA
J gene: TRBJ2-5
clone size: NA

CDR3 protein: CASSLAWSEPGGYTF
CDR3 DNA: TGTGCCAGCAGCTTAGCTTGGTCGGAACCAGGTGGCTACACCTTC
V gene: TRBV7-8
D gene: NA
J gene: TRBJ1-2
clone size: few

CDR3 protein: CASTKLAGENEQFF
CDR3 DNA: TGTGCCAGCACCAAACTAGCGGGGGAAAATGAGCAGTTCTTC
V gene: TRBV3-1
D gene: TRBD2
J gene: TRBJ2-1
clone size: NA

CDR3 protein: CASGRRRSSGNTIYF
CDR3 DNA: TGTGCCAGCGGGCGGAGGAGATCCTCTGGAAACACCATATATTTT
V gene: TRBV6-2/TRBV6-3
D gene: NA
J gene: TRBJ1-3
clone size: many

CDR3 protein: CASSFGFYTEAFF
CDR3 DNA: TGTGCCAGCAGCTTCGGCTTTTACACTGAAGCTTTCTTT
V gene: TRBV7-2
D gene: NA
J gene: TRBJ1-1
clone size: NA

CDR3 protein: CASSPIQGPTEAFF
CDR3 DNA: TGTGCCAGCAGCCCAATCCAGGGGCCCACTGAAGCTTTCTTT
V gene: TRBV14
D gene: NA
J gene: TRBJ1-1
clone size: many

CDR3 protein: CASSLTSSYEQYF
CDR3 DNA: TGTGCCAGCAGCTTGACTAGCTCCTACGAGCAGTACTTC
V gene: TRBV7-2
D gene: NA
J gene: TRBJ2-7
clone size: many

CDR3 protein: CASSFTGDRSEAFF
CDR3 DNA: TGCGCCAGCAGCTTCACAGGGGACCGCTCTGAAGCTTTCTTT
V gene: TRBV5-1
D gene: TRBD1
J gene: TRBJ1-1
clone size: NA

CDR3 protein: CASSQGTAGYEQYF
CDR3 DNA: TGCGCCAGCAGCCAAGGGACGGCCGGCTACGAGCAGTACTTC
V gene: TRBV5-1
D gene: NA
J gene: TRBJ2-7
clone size: NA

CDR3 protein: CASSLVVGVPDTQYF
CDR3 DNA: TGTGCCAGCAGCTTAGTCGTTGGGGTCCCAGATACGCAGTATTTT
V gene: TRBV11-2
D gene: NA
J gene: TRBJ2-3
clone size: few

CDR3 protein: CASSLNPGPAESYEQYF
CDR3 DNA: TGTGCCAGCAGTCTAAACCCCGGGCCGGCAGAATCCTACGAGCAGTACTTC
V gene: TRBV6-5
D gene: NA
J gene: TRBJ2-7
clone size: NA

CDR3 protein: CASSQEGSGANVLTF
CDR3 DNA: TGCGCCAGCAGCCAAGAAGGGTCCGGGGCCAACGTCCTGACTTTC
V gene: TRBV4-3
D gene: NA
J gene: TRBJ2-6
clone size: NA

CDR3 protein: CASSFSHGLGHNEQFF
CDR3 DNA: TGTGCCAGCAGCTTCAGCCATGGACTAGGCCATAATGAGCAGTTCTTC
V gene: TRBV7-2
D gene: TRBD2
J gene: TRBJ2-1
clone size: many

CDR3 protein: CASSESDWGQPQHF
CDR3 DNA: TGCGCCAGCAGTGAGTCCGATTGGGGTCAGCCCCAGCATTTT
V gene: TRBV10-2
D gene: NA
J gene: TRBJ1-5
clone size: many

CDR3 protein: CASRGIGTAMYEQFF
CDR3 DNA: TGTGCCAGCAGAGGGATAGGGACAGCCATGTACGAGCAGTTCTTC
V gene: TRBV7-2
D gene: TRBD1
J gene: TRBJ2-1
clone size: NA

CDR3 protein: CASSQQTGRVLQPQHF
CDR3 DNA: TGCGCCAGCAGCCAACAGACAGGGAGGGTTCTTCAGCCCCAGCATTTT
V gene: TRBV4-1
D gene: TRBD1
J gene: TRBJ1-5
clone size: few

CDR3 protein: CASSLTSGVRDTQYF
CDR3 DNA: TGCGCCAGCAGCTTGACTAGCGGGGTCCGAGATACGCAGTATTTT
V gene: TRBV5-1
D gene: TRBD2
J gene: TRBJ2-3
clone size: many

CDR3 protein: CASSHRGTGGWFTEAFF
CDR3 DNA: TGCGCCAGCAGCCACCGGGGGACAGGGGGCTGGTTCACTGAAGCTTTCTTT
V gene: TRBV4-3
D gene: TRBD1
J gene: TRBJ1-1
clone size: many

CDR3 protein: CASSLGVYNEQFF
CDR3 DNA: TGCGCCAGCAGCTTGGGCGTTTACAATGAGCAGTTCTTC
V gene: TRBV5-1
D gene: NA
J gene: TRBJ2-1
clone size: many

CDR3 protein: CSVRLRGLTDTQYF
CDR3 DNA: TGCAGCGTACGGCTCAGGGGGCTGACAGATACGCAGTATTTT
V gene: TRBV29-1
D gene: TRBD1
J gene: TRBJ2-3
clone size: many

CDR3 protein: CASSLILGYNSPLHF
CDR3 DNA: TGTGCCAGCAGTTTAATTTTGGGGTATAATTCACCCCTCCACTTT
V gene: TRBV27
D gene: NA
J gene: TRBJ1-6
clone size: NA

CDR3 protein: CASSLHRTGELFF
CDR3 DNA: TGTGCCAGCAGTCTTCACAGAACCGGGGAGCTGTTTTTT
V gene: TRBV2
D gene: NA
J gene: TRBJ2-2
clone size: many

CDR3 protein: CAINPDRAVDGYTF
CDR3 DNA: TGTGCCATCAACCCGGACAGGGCGGTAGATGGCTACACCTTC
V gene: TRBV10-3
D gene: TRBD1
J gene: TRBJ1-2
clone size: few

CDR3 protein: CASSWDRGETQYF
CDR3 DNA: TGTGCCAGCAGCTGGGACAGGGGAGAGACCCAGTACTTC
V gene: TRBV5-4
D gene: TRBD1
J gene: TRBJ2-5
clone size: many

CDR3 protein: CASSLQQGNGELFF
CDR3 DNA: TGCGCCAGCAGCTTACAACAGGGAAACGGGGAGCTGTTTTTT
V gene: TRBV5-1
D gene: NA
J gene: TRBJ2-2
clone size: NA

CDR3 protein: CSAGLTGGKETQYF
CDR3 DNA: TGCAGTGCAGGGCTCACAGGGGGGAAAGAGACCCAGTACTTC
V gene: TRBV20-1
D gene: TRBD1
J gene: TRBJ2-5
clone size: many

CDR3 protein: CASSQVGLVDIQYF
CDR3 DNA: TGCGCCAGCAGCCAAGTTGGGCTAGTTGACATTCAGTACTTC
V gene: TRBV4-1
D gene: NA
J gene: TRBJ2-4
clone size: NA

CDR3 protein: CASSHLATGPTIDLEETQYF
CDR3 DNA: TGTGCCAGCAGCCACCTAGCGACAGGGCCGACCATCGACCTCGAAGAGACCCAGTACTTC
V gene: TRBV7-9
D gene: NA
J gene: TRBJ2-5
clone size: NA

CDR3 protein: CASSIRQEAFF
CDR3 DNA: TGTGCCAGCAGTATCCGACAGGAAGCTTTCTTT
V gene: TRBV6-6
D gene: NA
J gene: TRBJ1-1
clone size: few

CDR3 protein: CASSEPGQAYEQYF
CDR3 DNA: TGCGCCAGCAGTGAGCCGGGACAGGCCTACGAGCAGTACTTC
V gene: TRBV10-2
D gene: TRBD1
J gene: TRBJ2-7
clone size: NA

CDR3 protein: CSAYRRDRRKVDQPQHF
CDR3 DNA: TGCAGTGCTTACCGCCGGGACAGGAGAAAAGTGGATCAGCCCCAGCATTTT
V gene: TRBV20-1
D gene: TRBD1
J gene: TRBJ1-5
clone size: NA

CDR3 protein: CASSTQNSNQPQHF
CDR3 DNA: TGTGCCAGCAGTACACAGAATAGCAATCAGCCCCAGCATTTT
V gene: TRBV6-2/TRBV6-3
D gene: NA
J gene: TRBJ1-5
clone size: few

CDR3 protein: CASSHVLRGAKNIQYF
CDR3 DNA: TGCGCCAGCAGCCATGTCCTACGGGGGGCCAAAAACATTCAGTACTTC
V gene: TRBV4-3
D gene: NA
J gene: TRBJ2-4
clone size: NA

CDR3 protein: CASRGTGNNEQFF
CDR3 DNA: TGTGCCAGCAGGGGGACAGGGAACAATGAGCAGTTCTTC
V gene: TRBV12-3/TRBV12-4
D gene: TRBD1
J gene: TRBJ2-1
clone size: NA

CDR3 protein: CASSRAGGGQRQPQHF
CDR3 DNA: TGTGCCAGCAGCCGGGCCGGTGGGGGTCAGCGTCAGCCCCAGCATTTT
V gene: TRBV5-5
D gene: NA
J gene: TRBJ1-5
clone size: many

CDR3 protein: CASSPLLRENTIYF
CDR3 DNA: TGTGCCAGCAGTCCACTACTCAGGGAGAACACCATATATTTT
V gene: TRBV28
D gene: NA
J gene: TRBJ1-3
clone size: few

CDR3 protein: CASSFGGGSGEQYF
CDR3 DNA: TGTGCCAGCAGCTTCGGAGGGGGCTCGGGGGAGCAGTACTTC
V gene: TRBV7-3
D gene: NA
J gene: TRBJ2-7
clone size: few

CDR3 protein: CASVDGGAYNEQFF
CDR3 DNA: TGTGCCAGCGTCGACGGGGGGGCCTACAATGAGCAGTTCTTC
V gene: TRBV7-9
D gene: TRBD2
J gene: TRBJ2-1
clone size: few

CDR3 protein: CSVGAGESYEQYF
CDR3 DNA: TGCAGCGTTGGGGCAGGAGAATCCTACGAGCAGTACTTC
V gene: TRBV29-1
D gene: NA
J gene: TRBJ2-7
clone size: few

CDR3 protein: CASSQASGIGNEQFF
CDR3 DNA: TGTGCCAGCAGCCAAGCGAGCGGGATCGGCAATGAGCAGTTCTTC
V gene: TRBV3-1
D gene: TRBD2
J gene: TRBJ2-1
clone size: NA

CDR3 protein: CASSPTGGSQPQHF
CDR3 DNA: TGTGCCAGCAGCCCAACAGGGGGGAGTCAGCCCCAGCATTTT
V gene: TRBV4-2
D gene: TRBD1
J gene: TRBJ1-5
clone size: many

CDR3 protein: CASSLLGGATETQYF
CDR3 DNA: TGCGCCAGCAGCTTGTTAGGGGGGGCCACGGAGACCCAGTACTTC
V gene: TRBV5-1
D gene: NA
J gene: TRBJ2-5
clone size: many

CDR3 protein: CASSPGTGRDIQYF
CDR3 DNA: TGTGCCAGCAGCCCGGGGACAGGGAGGGACATTCAGTACTTC
V gene: TRBV7-6
D gene: TRBD1
J gene: TRBJ2-4
clone size: many

CDR3 protein: CASSLAHFVHTNEQFF
CDR3 DNA: TGTGCCAGCAGTTTAGCCCATTTCGTACACACGAATGAGCAGTTCTTC
V gene: TRBV12-3/TRBV12-4
D gene: NA
J gene: TRBJ2-1
clone size: few

CDR3 protein: CATSRNRGNYGYTF
CDR3 DNA: TGTGCCACCAGCAGAAACAGGGGTAACTATGGCTACACCTTC
V gene: TRBV15
D gene: TRBD1
J gene: TRBJ1-2
clone size: few

CDR3 protein: CASSPGVRTEAFF
CDR3 DNA: TGTGCCAGCTCACCAGGGGTTCGGACTGAAGCTTTCTTT
V gene: TRBV18
D gene: NA
J gene: TRBJ1-1
clone size: NA

CDR3 protein: CASSPGTGRPYEQYF
CDR3 DNA: TGTGCCAGCAGTCCCGGGACAGGGAGGCCCTACGAGCAGTACTTC
V gene: TRBV6-2/TRBV6-3
D gene: TRBD1
J gene: TRBJ2-7
clone size: few

CDR3 protein: CASSPGPRDMGNEKLFF
CDR3 DNA: TGTGCCAGCAGCCCAGGGCCCCGGGACATGGGTAATGAAAAACTGTTTTTT
V gene: TRBV12-3/TRBV12-4
D gene: NA
J gene: TRBJ1-4
clone size: NA

CDR3 protein: CASGDRAQGNIQYF
CDR3 DNA: TGTGCCAGCGGGGACAGGGCCCAGGGGAACATTCAGTACTTC
V gene: TRBV11-2
D gene: TRBD1
J gene: TRBJ2-4
clone size: many

CDR3 protein: CASSLARGLGGYTF
CDR3 DNA: TGTGCCAGCAGCTTAGCCAGGGGGCTAGGTGGCTACACCTTC
V gene: TRBV7-6
D gene: TRBD1
J gene: TRBJ1-2
clone size: NA

CDR3 protein: CASSQQGGSPLHF
CDR3 DNA: TGTGCCAGCAGCCAACAGGGTGGATCACCCCTCCACTTT
V gene: TRBV7-3
D gene: NA
J gene: TRBJ1-6
clone size: NA

CDR3 protein: CASSIAGIGYGYTF
CDR3 DNA: TGTGCCAGCAGTATTGCAGGGATCGGCTATGGCTACACCTTC
V gene: TRBV12-3/TRBV12-4
D gene: NA
J gene: TRBJ1-2
clone size: NA

CDR3 protein: CASSDSGGGDTEAFF
CDR3 DNA: TGTGCCAGCAGTGATTCCGGAGGGGGAGACACTGAAGCTTTCTTT
V gene: TRBV25-1
D gene: NA
J gene: TRBJ1-1
clone size: many